These 18 T cell receptor beta chains were all obtained from the same sample, sequenced in a study of blood T cell repertoires in COVID-19 (TCRdb year 2020). Libraries came from the immunoSEQ multiplex PCR assay. TCRdb retrieved this table from immuneACCESS and kept in-frame rearrangements only. Not all clones are present; in checked studies, unresolved V genes account for under half, and no reason is known for the remainder. Counted in this sample were 120,000 to 150,000 clones; 88% of them appeared once. The ten biggest clones cover approximately 2.5% of the sample. Sequencing was performed on peripheral blood. The origin of the receptors is a human donor with COVID-19, enrolled during active disease. The donor label of this sample is uncertain.

The chain couples TRBV3-1 (or the pseudogene TRBV3-2) to TRBJ2-1; weak D call: TRBD2 (5 bases). Germline V gives CDR1 LGHDT, CDR2 YNNKEL (reference sequence). The CDR3 loop spans 15 amino acids. V lost 3 bases to trimming and J lost 0 bases, with 9 bases between them. In DNA, the CDR3 is TGTGCCAGCAGCCATAGCGCCAGCTCCTACAATGAGCAGTTCTTC. Translating gives CASSHSASSYNEQFF.

CDR3 coding DNA: TGTGCCAGCAGTGAAGATTACAACACAGATACGCAGTATTTT. It codes for CASSEDYNTDTQYF. This sequence joins TRBV2 and TRBJ2-3; no reliable D call. The CDR3 loop spans 14 amino acids. V was pared by 1 base and J by 2 bases, with 7 bases between. CDR1 is SNHLY and CDR2 is FYNNEI in the germline V gene. Filled out from reference TRBV2 and TRBJ2-3, the complete variable domain reads EPEVTQTPSHQVTQMGQEVILRCVPISNHLYFYWYRQILGQKVEFLVSFYNNEISEKSEIFDDQFSVERPDGSNFTLKIRSTKLEDSAMYFCASSEDYNTDTQYFGPGTRLTVL.

The chain has TRBV6-2 or TRBV6-3 and TRBJ1-5, with 7 bases identical to TRBD1. Trimming removed 4 bases from V and 6 bases from J; junction bases left unmatched: 6. The CDR3 sequence is 14 residues long. From germline, CDR1 is MNHEY and CDR2 SVGEGT. The CDR3: CASSFGGGFQPQHF. CDR3 DNA: TGTGCCAGCAGTTTTGGAGGGGGCTTTCAGCCCCAGCATTTT.

V gene TRBV10-2 combines with J gene TRBJ1-1; D not resolved. V shed 2 bases and J shed 10 bases, with 11 bases lying between them. Germline CDR1 WSHSY, CDR2 SAAADI. The CDR3 is 12 amino acids. CDR3 sequence: CASSENGERAFF. For the CDR3, the DNA is TGCGCCAGCAGTGAGAACGGTGAACGAGCTTTCTTT.

V and J are TRBV5-1 and TRBJ1-3; unclear D gene. Per the germline V gene, CDR1 is SGHRS and CDR2 is YFSETQ. CDR3 length equals 15 residues. V lost 4 bases, J lost 0 bases, and 11 bases lay in between. The CDR3 loop reads CASSIAASSGNTIYF. CDR3 bases: TGCGCCAGCAGCATAGCAGCAAGCTCTGGAAACACCATATATTTT.

The CDR3 is CASSLWTGAYGYTF. The CDR3 DNA follows: TGTGCCAGCAGCCTGTGGACAGGGGCCTATGGCTACACCTTC. The chain joins TRBV9 to TRBJ1-2; 9 nucleotides line up with TRBD1. The CDR3 is 14 amino acids. The V gene's germline CDR1 is SGDLS and CDR2 YYNGEE. The ends lost 4 bases at V and 4 bases at J; junction bases unmatched: 5.

The gene calls are TRBV19 and TRBJ1-2, with a weak D call TRBD1 (6 bases). V was trimmed by 5 bases and J by 4 bases, leaving 14 bases between them. Germline loops: CDR1 LNHDA, CDR2 SQIVND (reference sequence). The CDR3 is 14 amino acids. In DNA form, the CDR3 reads TGTGCCAGTAGTGGCGACAGGTGGTCCTATGGCTACACCTTC. Translation gives CASSGDRWSYGYTF.

The chain is built from TRBV10-3 and TRBJ1-1; no clear D gene. Trimming pared 10 bases from V and 1 base from J, leaving 13 bases between. The CDR3 contains 13 residues. CDR1 is ENHRY, CDR2 SYGVKD, per germline. This CDR3 is CATSLTQNTEAFF. For the CDR3, the DNA is TGTGCCACCTCCTTAACACAGAACACTGAAGCTTTCTTT.

CDR3 amino acids: CASSPGLAGGTGNNEQFF. CDR3 nucleotide sequence: TGTGCCAGCTCCCCGGGACTAGCGGGAGGGACTGGGAACAATGAGCAGTTCTTC. This sequence joins TRBV18 and TRBJ2-1, with 16 bases identical to TRBD2. Per germline, CDR1 KGHSH and CDR2 LQKENI. The V and J ends lost 6 bases and 5 bases, in that order; junction bases with no gene match: 10. There are 18 residues in the CDR3.

The DNA of the CDR3 is TGTGCCAGCAGCGTACCCTTGGGGGGGATAAGCTACGAGCAGTACTTC. Translation: CASSVPLGGISYEQYF. The chain couples TRBV9 to TRBJ2-7; TRBD2 matches 7 bases. CDR3 length equals 16 residues. Germline assignment: CDR1 SGDLS and CDR2 YYNGEE. Trimming at V came to 1 base and at J to 3 bases, leaving 10 bases not matched to a gene.

This chain joins TRBV13 and TRBJ1-1, with a possible D match to TRBD1 (5 bases). This CDR3 has 16 residues. Germline values: CDR1 PRHDT, CDR2 FYEKMQ (reference sequence). V lost 1 base and J lost 1, with 13 bases in between. CDR3 sequence reads: CASSLDFGATNTEAFF. Here the CDR3 DNA reads TGTGCCAGCAGCTTAGATTTTGGGGCGACGAACACTGAAGCTTTCTTT.

CDR3: CASSLMDRDSPLHF. The CDR3 DNA is TGCGCCAGCAGCTTGATGGACAGGGATTCACCCCTCCACTTT. The rearrangement uses TRBV5-1 and TRBJ1-6; TRBD1 matches at 8 bases. J was trimmed by 8 bases and V by 1 base; bases with no gene match: 2. The CDR3 spans 14 residues. Germline V lookup: CDR1 SGHRS, CDR2 YFSETQ.

V is TRBV9 and J is TRBJ1-2; 7 bases are a match to TRBD1. The CDR3 covers 14 residues. The junction had 9 bases not matched to a gene; V was cut back by 6 bases and J by 4 bases. The germline V gene encodes CDR1 SGDLS and CDR2 YYNGEE. CDR3 sequence: CASNKDREPYGYTF. CDR3 bases: TGTGCCAGCAATAAAGACAGGGAACCCTATGGCTACACCTTC. The entire variable domain, with the rest obtained from reference TRBV9 and TRBJ1-2, is as follows: DSGVTQTPKHLITATGQRVTLRCSPRSGDLSVYWYQQSLDQGLQFLIQYYNGEERAKGNILERFSAQQFPDLHSELNLSSLELGDSALYFCASNKDREPYGYTFGSGTRLTVV.

The chain recombines TRBV24-1 with TRBJ2-3; D is possibly TRBD2 (7 bases). Germline CDR1 and CDR2: KGHDR and SFDVKD. The CDR3 has 17 amino acids. Trimming removed 2 bases at V and 6 bases at J, with 20 bases between. The CDR3 sequence is CATSDSPDGGPRDTQYF. Here the CDR3 DNA reads TGTGCCACCAGTGATTCCCCTGACGGGGGGCCAAGGGATACGCAGTATTTT.

The V call is TRBV7-8, the J call TRBJ2-2; 7 nucleotides line up with TRBD1. The CDR3 is 16 residues long. The germline gives CDR1 SGHVS, CDR2 FQNEAQ. V was pared by 5 bases and J by 7 bases, with 13 bases of the junction left unmatched. CDR3 residues: CASSRAPERQGGELFF. The CDR3 bases are TGTGCCAGCAGCCGCGCCCCAGAGCGACAGGGCGGGGAGCTGTTTTTT.

This clone appeared a single time. The chain recombines TRBV6-6 with TRBJ1-5; 8 bases align to TRBD1. The CDR3 length is 14 residues. J was trimmed by 5 bases and V by 6 bases; bases with no gene match: 6. The germline gives CDR1 MNHNY, CDR2 SVGAGI (reference sequence). The CDR3 here is CASSSQGVYQPQHF. The CDR3 nucleotides are TGTGCCAGCAGCTCACAGGGGGTGTATCAGCCCCAGCATTTT.

The rearrangement joins TRBV19 to TRBJ1-5; maybe TRBD1 (5 bases). CDR1 is LNHDA, CDR2 SQIVND, per germline (reference sequence). With 9 bases removed from V and 9 bases from J, the gap between germline ends came to 18 bases. This CDR3 is built from 13 residues. This CDR3 is CARNGGLGPPQHF. CDR3 nucleotides: TGTGCCAGGAATGGTGGCTTGGGGCCGCCCCAGCATTTT.

This chain links TRBV5-1 with TRBJ2-3; 7 bases are a match to TRBD2. V lost 4 bases to trimming and J lost 2 bases; unmatched junction nucleotides: 4. The germline V gene encodes CDR1 SGHRS and CDR2 YFSETQ. The CDR3 sequence is 14 residues long. The CDR3 protein is CASSPAGVTDTQYF. CDR3 bases: TGCGCCAGCAGCCCGGCGGGAGTCACAGATACGCAGTATTTT.